This T cell receptor (beta chain) was observed in a study of liver allograft versus peripheral blood T cells. Study in general: Recipients' peripheral blood served as the comparator for T cell receptor repertoires in transplanted livers. General observations from the study: Peripheral blood T cell receptor repertoires reportedly differed from those found within liver allografts.

TCRdb fed the reads into MiXCR, producing one record per CDR3 protein. The sample contains about 14,000 distinct CDR3 sequences, 20% to 25% of which appear only once. The germline V gene encodes CDR1 LGHDT and CDR2 YNNKEL (reference sequence). V gave up 2 bases and J gave up 7 bases, with 9 bases separating them. The CDR3 extends over 13 amino acids. Regarding this clonotype: The antigen is not known.

The source of this sequence is a human patient who had a liver transplant. Some T cells may possibly be graft donor cells. V usage is TRBV3-1 and J usage is TRBJ1-3; D is unclear. The CDR3 spells CASSQTAANTIYF. CDR3 coding DNA: TGTGCCAGCAGCCAAACCGCTGCTAACACCATATATTTT.